Listed here are 27 T cell receptor beta chains from one sample, sequenced in a study of blood T cell repertoires in COVID-19. Repertoires were generated with immunoSEQ multiplex PCR, while TCRdb's copy carries only in-frame clones and drops some. This sample yields more than 110,000 clones, of which over 65% are seen a single time; 4.5% belongs to the top ten. The sample consisted of peripheral blood. The receptors originated from an elderly woman with active or convalescent COVID-19.

V usage is TRBV9 and J usage is TRBJ2-1; TRBD1 aligns across 7 bases. The CDR3 is 15 amino acids. Germline V gene lookup returns CDR1 SGDLS and CDR2 YYNGEE. V was clipped by 4 bases and J by 10 bases; unmatched bases: 14. The CDR3 region has the DNA TGTGCCAGCAGCTTAGGGACAGTTGTAGCAGCCGAGCAGTTCTTC. This sequence encodes CASSLGTVVAAEQFF.

This clone was counted a single time. This CDR3 is also generated by other DNA sequences in the sample. This chain uses TRBV18 with TRBJ2-5, with 15 bases lining up with TRBD2. This CDR3 comprises 15 residues. V dropped 3 bases and J dropped 5; count of bases not matched to a gene: 1. The germline CDR1 and CDR2 sequences are KGHSH and LQKENI. CDR3 loop: CASSPGLAGGETQYF. As DNA, the CDR3 is TGTGCCAGCTCACCTGGACTAGCGGGGGGGGAGACCCAGTACTTC.

This chain uses TRBV9 with TRBJ1-1, with 7 bases identical to TRBD1. The CDR3 extends over 16 amino acids. CDR1 and CDR2 from the germline V gene are SGDLS and YYNGEE. V was clipped by 0 bases and J by 0 bases; unmatched bases: 5. CDR3 sequence (DNA): TGTGCCAGCAGCGTAGGACCGACAGGGTTGAACACTGAAGCTTTCTTT. Its protein product is CASSVGPTGLNTEAFF.

This clone was seen a few times. This chain connects TRBV5-1 to TRBJ1-1, with a tentative D call TRBD1 (6 bases). Germline lookup yields CDR1 SGHRS and CDR2 YFSETQ. The ends were cut back, 0 bases at V and 4 bases at J, with 16 bases in the middle. This CDR3 is 16 amino acids long. CDR3 sequence (DNA): TGCGCCAGCAGCTTGGGACAGGCTACCAGGGGCACTGAAGCTTTCTTT. Protein: CASSLGQATRGTEAFF.

The chain has TRBV19 and TRBJ2-5; a possible D gene is TRBD2 (5 bases). Germline V CDR1 and CDR2: LNHDA, SQIVND (reference sequence). V lost 5 bases and J 4 bases, leaving 14 bases between the germline ends. This CDR3 has 14 amino acids. CDR3 loop: CASSEGKRRETQYF. Written as DNA, the CDR3 is TGTGCCAGTAGTGAGGGCAAGAGGCGAGAGACCCAGTACTTC.

The chain employs TRBV3-1 (or the pseudogene TRBV3-2) and TRBJ1-1; 7 nucleotides match TRBD1. This CDR3 is built from 16 residues. V lost 0 bases, J lost 3 bases, and 7 bases stayed unmatched. Germline V lookup: CDR1 LGHDT, CDR2 YNNKEL (reference sequence). The CDR3 sequence is CASSQDPTGPHTEAFF. As DNA, the CDR3 is TGTGCCAGCAGCCAAGATCCGACAGGGCCCCACACTGAAGCTTTCTTT.

This chain connects TRBV5-1 to TRBJ2-5; 7 bases align to TRBD1. Per germline, CDR1 SGHRS and CDR2 YFSETQ. CDR3 length: 13 amino acids. V trimming: 5 bases; J trimming: 4 bases; junction bases outside the gene matches: 5. CDR3 DNA: TGCGCCAGCAGGAAGACAGGGCCAGAGACCCAGTACTTC. This codes for CASRKTGPETQYF.

The genes are TRBV7-2 and TRBJ1-4, with a possible D match to TRBD1 (5 bases). The CDR3 extends over 16 amino acids. Germline values: CDR1 SGHTA, CDR2 FQGNSA. V lost 0 bases to trimming and J lost 7 bases, with 15 bases between them. The CDR3, as DNA: TGTGCCAGCAGCTTAGCCAGCGGGGCACGGGCTGAAAAACTGTTTTTT. The encoded protein is CASSLASGARAEKLFF. Together with reference TRBV7-2 and TRBJ1-4, the CDR3 gives the full variable domain: GAGVSQSPSNKVTEKGKDVELRCDPISGHTALYWYRQSLGQGLEFLIYFQGNSAPDKSGLPSDRFSAERTGGSVSTLTIQRTQQEDSAVYLCASSLASGARAEKLFFGSGTQLSVL.

In this sample, this clone turned up once. This chain uses TRBV28 with TRBJ2-2, with TRBD1 matching 8 bases. This CDR3 is 16 amino acids long. Losses at the gene ends were 11 bases for V and 4 bases for J; bases not matched to a gene: 15. CDR1 is MDHEN and CDR2 is SYDVKM in the germline V gene. CDR3 in DNA: TGTGCCTCGACGACAGGGGTTCTTGTTGGCACCGGGGAGCTGTTTTTT. This encodes CASTTGVLVGTGELFF.

With regard to this clone: This same CDR3 is encoded by further DNA sequences in the sample. The chain has TRBV6-5 and TRBJ1-1; weak D call: TRBD1 (5 bases). Deletions cut 5 bases from V and 1 base from J, with 11 bases between. The CDR3 length is 14 residues. Germline CDR1 reads MNHEY; CDR2 reads SVGAGI. The CDR3 here is CASSRDRRNTEAFF. The CDR3 nucleotides are TGTGCCAGCAGTAGAGACAGAAGGAACACTGAAGCTTTCTTT.

This clone has a handful of counts. CDR3 sequence reads: CAWSVKGAYEQYF. The DNA for the CDR3 is TGTGCCTGGAGTGTTAAGGGGGCCTACGAGCAGTACTTC. The genes are TRBV30 and TRBJ2-7; TRBD1 is a possible D gene (6 bases). V gave up 0 bases and J gave up 2 bases, with 8 bases separating them. Germline-derived CDR1 and CDR2 are GTSNPN and SVGIG (reference sequence). The CDR3 consists of 13 residues. The variable domain in full, with the rest retrieved from reference TRBV30 and TRBJ2-7, is SQTIHQWPATLVQPVGSPLSLECTVEGTSNPNLYWYRQAAGRGLQLLFYSVGIGQISSEVPQNLSASRPQDRQFILSSKKLLLSDSGFYLCAWSVKGAYEQYFGPGTRLTVT.

This sequence joins TRBV4-3 and TRBJ2-4, with D tentatively TRBD1 (5 bases). Germline values: CDR1 LGHNA, CDR2 YSLEER. V was shortened by 0 bases and J by 3 bases, with 21 bases between the two germline ends. CDR3 length: 19 residues. The CDR3 sequence is CASSQEKPSGSWGKNIQYF. The CDR3 region has the DNA TGCGCCAGCAGCCAAGAAAAGCCGTCAGGGTCCTGGGGCAAAAACATTCAGTACTTC.

The chain employs TRBV28 and TRBJ2-6; D possibly corresponds to TRBD1 (5 bases). CDR1 is MDHEN and CDR2 is SYDVKM in the germline V gene. Trimming shortened V by 8 bases and J by 0 bases, and 20 bases separated the two germline ends. This CDR3 is 18 amino acids long. The CDR3 region has the DNA TGTGCCAGCGGGGCTGGGGCCCCCCAGGGCTCTGGGGCCAACGTCCTGACTTTC. Translation: CASGAGAPQGSGANVLTF.

V is TRBV2 and J is TRBJ1-2, with 9 bases fitting TRBD1. The germline gives CDR1 SNHLY, CDR2 FYNNEI. V shed 6 bases and J 8 bases; nucleotides not matched to a gene: 19. This CDR3 contains 17 residues. The CDR3 here is CASRKGGTGSSILGYTF. CDR3 sequence (DNA): TGTGCCAGCAGGAAAGGTGGGACAGGGTCCTCAATCTTAGGCTACACCTTC.

The chain has TRBV6-5 and TRBJ2-7; the D gene is possibly TRBD1 (6 bases). The CDR3 sequence is 14 residues long. Between the trimmed V and J ends, which lost 4 bases and 2 bases, there was a span of 12 bases. CDR1 is MNHEY, CDR2 SVGAGI, per germline. CDR3 sequence (DNA): TGTGCCAGCAGTTCTCCGGGACAAACCTACGAGCAGTACTTC. Translated: CASSSPGQTYEQYF.

The chain carries TRBV5-1 and TRBJ2-7, with 11 bases that match TRBD2. The V and J ends lost 2 bases and 1 base, in that order; junction bases with no gene match: 2. Germline V gene data show CDR1 as SGHRS and CDR2 as YFSETQ. The CDR3 spans 15 residues. This CDR3 reads CASSFSGGASYEQYF. In DNA form, the CDR3 reads TGCGCCAGCAGCTTTAGCGGGGGGGCTTCCTACGAGCAGTACTTC.

The chain combines TRBV4-2 with TRBJ2-7, with a possible D match to TRBD2 (6 bases). The germline CDR1 and CDR2 sequences are LGHNA and YNFKEQ. V lost 0 bases to trimming and J lost 0 bases, with 9 bases between them. The CDR3 runs to 15 residues. As DNA, the CDR3 is TGTGCCAGCAGCCAAGATTGGGGAGGCTCCTACGAGCAGTACTTC. It codes for CASSQDWGGSYEQYF.

Comments on this clone: Other DNA sequences in this specimen translate into the identical CDR3. This chain links TRBV27 with TRBJ1-5; tentatively, D is TRBD1 (6 bases). V lost 2 bases and J lost 2, with 7 bases in between. The CDR3 covers 14 residues. Germline CDR1 is MNHEY and CDR2 is SMNVEV (reference sequence). The CDR3 sequence: CASSLRTGNQPQHF. As DNA, the CDR3 is TGTGCCAGCAGTTTAAGGACAGGCAATCAGCCCCAGCATTTT.

This clone was observed a handful of times. The chain uses TRBV27 and TRBJ1-2; 8 bases match TRBD1. J lost 6 bases, V lost 4 bases, and 4 bases had no gene match. Germline-derived CDR1 and CDR2 are MNHEY and SMNVEV (reference sequence). This CDR3 contains 13 residues. The chain's CDR3 is CASSSGDRHGYTF. The CDR3 region has the DNA TGTGCCAGCAGTTCCGGGGACAGGCATGGCTACACCTTC.

The chain uses TRBV25-1 and TRBJ1-6, with D perhaps matching TRBD1 (5 bases). Germline V CDR1 and CDR2: MGHDK, SYGVNS. Trimming shortened V by 4 bases and J by 7 bases, and 8 bases separated the two germline ends. There are 13 residues in the CDR3. The CDR3 DNA follows: TGTGCCAGCAGTGGGGGCTTCAATTCACCCCTCCACTTT. It yields the protein CASSGGFNSPLHF.

This clone was observed a few times. The J gene is TRBJ1-1, the V gene TRBV6-2 or TRBV6-3; maybe TRBD1 (5 bases). The CDR3 sequence is 13 residues long. CDR1 MNHEY and CDR2 SVGEGT come from the germline V gene. V was pared by 6 bases and J by 1 base, with 9 bases between. CDR3 in DNA: TGTGCCAGCAGCCACGGGGGGAACACTGAAGCTTTCTTT. Its translation: CASSHGGNTEAFF.

V usage is TRBV3-1 (or the pseudogene TRBV3-2) and J usage is TRBJ1-5; unclear D gene. The CDR3 consists of 15 residues. Germline V gives CDR1 LGHDT, CDR2 YNNKEL (reference sequence). The ends were cut back, 1 base at V and 0 bases at J, with 7 bases in the middle. The CDR3 DNA follows: TGTGCCAGCAGCCAAGGGCTTTATAGCAATCAGCCCCAGCATTTT. Residues: CASSQGLYSNQPQHF.

The J gene is TRBJ1-2, the V gene TRBV6-1; D gene unclear. CDR1 and CDR2 from the germline V gene are MNHNS and SASEGT. V dropped 1 base and J dropped 6 bases, with 9 bases sitting between them. The CDR3 totals 13 residues. The CDR3 nucleotides are TGTGCCAGCAGTGAAGTTTCCACGGATGGCTACACCTTC. Its protein is CASSEVSTDGYTF.

This chain connects TRBV19 to TRBJ2-2; D unclear. The germline gives CDR1 LNHDA, CDR2 SQIVND (reference sequence). The CDR3 covers 15 residues. The V end lost 1 base, the J end lost 2 bases, and 8 bases lay between the germline ends. DNA of the CDR3: TGTGCCAGTAGTATAGGAACAGTCAACACCGGGGAGCTGTTTTTT. Translating it yields CASSIGTVNTGELFF.

This clone has only a few counts. V gene TRBV5-4 combines with J gene TRBJ2-1; 7 bases fit TRBD2. The CDR3 contains 15 residues. The germline V gene encodes CDR1 SGHNT and CDR2 YYREEE (reference sequence). The V segment lost 4 bases and the J segment 7 bases; nucleotides outside the gene matches: 11. The CDR3 sequence: CASSMGGVLGNEQFF. The CDR3 nucleotides are TGTGCCAGCAGCATGGGGGGGGTCTTAGGGAATGAGCAGTTCTTC.

The chain employs TRBV11-2 and TRBJ2-5, with D possibly being TRBD1 (5 bases). Germline V gene data show CDR1 as SGHAT and CDR2 as FQNNGV. CDR3 length equals 17 residues. V shed 0 bases and J shed 5 bases, with 19 bases lying between them. In DNA, the CDR3 is TGTGCCAGCAGCTTAGATGGTGCCGTGGGTGGGGCGGAGACCCAGTACTTC. It translates to CASSLDGAVGGAETQYF.

This sequence joins TRBV11-2 and TRBJ1-2, with 7 nucleotides matching TRBD1. V dropped 5 bases and J dropped 3; count of bases not matched to a gene: 9. CDR1 SGHAT and CDR2 FQNNGV come from the germline V gene. The CDR3 consists of 15 residues. In DNA, the CDR3 is TGTGCCAGCAGCCCGGGACAGCCTCGTGACTATGGCTACACCTTC. Translated, it gives CASSPGQPRDYGYTF.